The 16 T cell receptor beta chains below were found in one sample sequenced in a study of regulatory T cells in long-lasting Graves disease. Construction of TCR beta libraries relied on iRepertoire HTBI primers and on Arm-PCR targeting CDR3 regions. TCRdb processed the multiplex PCR reads anew with MiXCR; each CDR3 protein has one entry. The sample comprises some 410,000 distinct CDR3 sequences, about a sixth of which are singletons, and approximately 11% rests with the top ten. Time point defined: newly diagnosed GD, antithyroid drugs for less than 3 months. Following extraction of RNA from PBMCs, that RNA was used to make the TCR library. These sequences were also reported in another study, on T cells in Graves' hyperthyroidism and ophthalmopathy.

Source: peripheral blood mononuclear cells (PBMCs), taken at new diagnosis, from a patient treated with antithyroid drugs. The source is a woman in her thirties with Graves disease.

This clonotype appeared many times. V usage is TRBV28 and J usage is TRBJ1-5, with unresolved D. V was pared by 6 bases and J by 4 bases, with 4 bases between. Germline values: CDR1 MDHEN, CDR2 SYDVKM. CDR3 length: 11 amino acids. The CDR3 DNA reads TGTGCCAGCAGCGTAAATCAGCCCCAGCATTTT. Protein sequence: CASSVNQPQHF.

This chain connects TRBV4-3 to TRBJ2-1; D is possibly TRBD2 (5 bases). Germline V gene sequence: CDR1 LGHNA, CDR2 YSLEER. This CDR3 is 14 amino acids long. V lost 5 bases, J lost 6 bases, and 14 bases lay in between. The CDR3 spells CASSSAEEANEQFF. The DNA of the CDR3 is TGCGCCAGCAGCTCGGCGGAGGAGGCCAATGAGCAGTTCTTC.

This clonotype was observed many times. The rearrangement joins TRBV3-1 to TRBJ2-5; a weak D match, TRBD2 (5 bases). V shed 3 bases and J shed 2 bases, with 7 bases lying between them. The CDR3 is 13 residues long. Germline V gives CDR1 LGHDT, CDR2 YNNKEL (reference sequence). The CDR3 nucleotides are TGTGCCAGCAGCCAGACGGGACAAGAGACCCAGTACTTC. This codes for CASSQTGQETQYF.

This chain joins TRBV20-1 and TRBJ2-2; 7 bases are shared with TRBD2. Germline-derived CDR1 and CDR2 are DFQATT and SNEGSKA (reference sequence). CDR3 length: 15 residues. The V segment lost 4 bases and the J segment 3 bases; nucleotides outside the gene matches: 8. CDR3 loop: CSAKLRGRYTGELFF. In nucleotides, the CDR3 is TGCAGTGCTAAGCTTCGCGGGAGATACACCGGGGAGCTGTTTTTT.

This clonotype came up many times. The V and J genes are TRBV29-1 and TRBJ2-1; TRBD2 matches at 13 bases. The ends lost 4 bases at V and 9 bases at J; junction bases unmatched: 12. The CDR3 contains 16 residues. CDR1 and CDR2 from the germline V gene are SQVTM and ANQGSEA. For the CDR3, the DNA is TGCAGCGTTGCCCCGGGACTAGCGGGGCTGATAGTTGAGCAGTTCTTC. As protein: CSVAPGLAGLIVEQFF.

This clonotype was detected many times. The chain couples TRBV5-5 to TRBJ2-2, with D unresolved. The CDR3 loop spans 16 amino acids. Germline V gene data show CDR1 as SGHKS and CDR2 as YYEKEE (reference sequence). The V end was cut by 4 bases, the J end by 0 bases, with 13 bases between. In DNA, the CDR3 is TGTGCCAGCAGCCCGGTTTTAGGGACGAACACCGGGGAGCTGTTTTTT. It translates to CASSPVLGTNTGELFF.

This clonotype has a count of ten or more. The V gene is TRBV20-1, the J gene TRBJ2-7; unclear D gene. This CDR3 has 12 amino acids. Germline V gives CDR1 DFQATT, CDR2 SNEGSKA (reference sequence). Deletions cut 6 bases from V and 3 bases from J, with 12 bases between. The CDR3 sequence is CSARTDSYEQYF. The CDR3 DNA follows: TGCAGTGCCAGGACGGATAGCTACGAGCAGTACTTC.

In its sample, this clonotype was seen a few times. The rearrangement links TRBV20-1 to TRBJ2-4; TRBD1 matches 7 bases. The CDR3 runs to 14 residues. CDR1 is DFQATT and CDR2 is SNEGSKA in the germline V gene (reference sequence). Trimming removed 3 bases from V and 5 bases from J; junction bases left unmatched: 7. The CDR3 protein is CSASPGTAENIQYF. CDR3 DNA: TGCAGTGCTAGCCCGGGGACAGCAGAAAACATTCAGTACTTC.

This chain uses TRBV19 with TRBJ2-5; 8 nucleotides align to TRBD1. Germline CDR1 and CDR2: LNHDA and SQIVND (reference sequence). V gave up 3 bases and J gave up 1 base; unmatched junction bases: 4. The CDR3 has 15 amino acids. The CDR3 reads CASSITGTGQETQYF. Here the CDR3 DNA reads TGTGCCAGTAGTATCACCGGGACAGGCCAAGAGACCCAGTACTTC.

This clonotype came up many times. V gene TRBV28 combines with J gene TRBJ1-1; TRBD1 is a possible D gene (6 bases). Trimming took off 7 bases at V and 3 bases at J, with 18 bases between the two ends. There are 15 residues in the CDR3. The V gene's germline CDR1 is MDHEN and CDR2 SYDVKM. As DNA, the CDR3 is TGTGCCAGCACATACCACAGGGTTCAGGACACTGAAGCTTTCTTT. Translation: CASTYHRVQDTEAFF. Supplemented by reference TRBV28 and TRBJ1-1, the full variable domain reads DVKVTQSSRYLVKRTGEKVFLECVQDMDHENMFWYRQDPGLGLRLIYFSYDVKMKEKGDIPEGYSVSREKKERFSLILESASTNQTSMYLCASTYHRVQDTEAFFGQGTRLTVV.

This chain uses TRBV5-8 with TRBJ2-7; the match to TRBD2 covers 9 bases. J was trimmed by 3 bases and V by 5 bases; bases with no gene match: 6. Germline lookup yields CDR1 SGHTS and CDR2 YDEGEE. This CDR3 spans 14 amino acids. Here the CDR3 DNA reads TGTGCCAGCAGTAGGAGGACTAGCGTCTACGAGCAGTACTTC. Translated: CASSRRTSVYEQYF.

This clonotype appeared many times. V and J are TRBV12-3 or TRBV12-4 and TRBJ2-7, with 7 bases fitting TRBD2. V was pared by 5 bases and J by 6 bases, with 13 bases of the junction left unmatched. The CDR3 length is 15 residues. The CDR3 spells CASSPSSGLRGEQYF. The CDR3 DNA follows: TGTGCCAGCAGTCCCTCTAGCGGACTCCGCGGCGAGCAGTACTTC.

This clonotype was observed a few times. This chain connects TRBV11-2 to TRBJ2-3, with 8 bases identical to TRBD2. The CDR3 runs to 15 residues. With 3 bases clipped from V and 4 bases from J, the junction kept 6 bases outside the gene matches. Per the germline V gene, CDR1 is SGHAT and CDR2 is FQNNGV. This CDR3 reads CASSLISGNSDTQYF. In DNA form, the CDR3 reads TGTGCCAGCAGCTTGATTAGCGGGAACTCAGATACGCAGTATTTT.

This clonotype occurred a few times. The chain carries TRBV7-9 and TRBJ2-2, with D possibly being TRBD1 (7 bases). Germline CDR1 SEHNR, CDR2 FQNEAQ (reference sequence). The V end lost 3 bases, the J end lost 3 bases, and 26 bases lay between the germline ends. This CDR3 is built from 20 residues. The CDR3 bases are TGTGCCAGCAGCTTCCCACGGGGGACAGCCGGATTTAGGGACACCGGGGAGCTGTTTTTT. This translates into CASSFPRGTAGFRDTGELFF.

With regard to this clonotype: This sequence may be a read error, since a much larger clone differs from it by one base. The chain carries TRBV28 and TRBJ2-2, with 7 bases lining up with TRBD2. The CDR3 length is 17 residues. The germline V gene encodes CDR1 MDHEN and CDR2 SYDVKM. The CDR3 DNA is TGTGCCAGCGGTTTATTCAGCGGGAAAGTGAACACCGGGGAGCTGTTTTTT. This gives the protein CASGLFSGKVNTGELFF.

The gene calls are TRBV13 and TRBJ2-7; D perhaps matches TRBD2 (6 bases). CDR3 length: 14 residues. Trimming took off 4 bases at V and 0 bases at J, with 10 bases between the two ends. Germline values: CDR1 PRHDT, CDR2 FYEKMQ (reference sequence). Here the CDR3 reads CASSWRASSYEQYF. The CDR3, as DNA: TGTGCCAGCAGCTGGAGGGCTTCCTCCTACGAGCAGTACTTC.